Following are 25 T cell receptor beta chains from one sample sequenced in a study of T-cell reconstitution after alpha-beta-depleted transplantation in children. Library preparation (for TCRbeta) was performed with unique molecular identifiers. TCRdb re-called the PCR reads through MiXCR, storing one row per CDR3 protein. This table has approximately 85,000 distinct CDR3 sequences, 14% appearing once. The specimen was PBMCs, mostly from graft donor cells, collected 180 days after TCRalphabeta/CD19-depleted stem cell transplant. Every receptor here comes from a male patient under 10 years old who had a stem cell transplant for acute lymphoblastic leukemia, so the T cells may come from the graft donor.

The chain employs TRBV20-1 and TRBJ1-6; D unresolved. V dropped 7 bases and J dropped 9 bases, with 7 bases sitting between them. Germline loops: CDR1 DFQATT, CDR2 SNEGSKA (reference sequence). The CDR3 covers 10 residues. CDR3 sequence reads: CSVWRSPLHF. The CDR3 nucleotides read TGCAGTGTATGGCGTTCACCCCTCCACTTT.

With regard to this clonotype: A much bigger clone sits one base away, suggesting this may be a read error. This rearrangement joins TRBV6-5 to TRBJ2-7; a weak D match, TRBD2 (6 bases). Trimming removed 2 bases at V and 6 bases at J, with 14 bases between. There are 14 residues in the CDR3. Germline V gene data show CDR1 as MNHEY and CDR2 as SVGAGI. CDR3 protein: CASSYGEGGAEQYF. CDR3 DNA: TGTGCCAGCAGTTACGGAGAGGGAGGCGCCGAGCAGTACTTC.

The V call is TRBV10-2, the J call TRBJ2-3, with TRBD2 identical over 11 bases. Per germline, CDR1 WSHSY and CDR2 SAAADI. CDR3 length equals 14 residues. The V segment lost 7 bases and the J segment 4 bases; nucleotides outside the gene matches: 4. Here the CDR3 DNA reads TGCGCCAGCAAGGTAGCGGGAGGGTCAGATACGCAGTATTTT. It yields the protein CASKVAGGSDTQYF.

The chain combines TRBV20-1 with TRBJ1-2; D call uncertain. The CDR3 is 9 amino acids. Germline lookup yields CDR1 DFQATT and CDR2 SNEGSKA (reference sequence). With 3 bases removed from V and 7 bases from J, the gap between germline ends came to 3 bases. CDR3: CSARSGYTF. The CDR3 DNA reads TGCAGTGCTAGGTCTGGCTACACCTTC.

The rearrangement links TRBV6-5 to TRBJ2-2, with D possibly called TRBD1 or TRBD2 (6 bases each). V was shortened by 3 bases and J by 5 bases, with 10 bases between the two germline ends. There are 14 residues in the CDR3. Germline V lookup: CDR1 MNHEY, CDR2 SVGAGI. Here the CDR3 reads CASSYLGGTGELFF. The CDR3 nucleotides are TGTGCCAGCAGTTATCTAGGGGGGACCGGGGAGCTGTTTTTT.

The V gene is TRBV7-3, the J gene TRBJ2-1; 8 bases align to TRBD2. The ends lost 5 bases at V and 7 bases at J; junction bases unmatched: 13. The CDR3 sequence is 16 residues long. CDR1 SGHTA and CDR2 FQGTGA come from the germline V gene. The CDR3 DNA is TGTGCCAGCAGCCCCACTAGCGGCCTAGGGGGGAATGAGCAGTTCTTC. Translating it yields CASSPTSGLGGNEQFF.

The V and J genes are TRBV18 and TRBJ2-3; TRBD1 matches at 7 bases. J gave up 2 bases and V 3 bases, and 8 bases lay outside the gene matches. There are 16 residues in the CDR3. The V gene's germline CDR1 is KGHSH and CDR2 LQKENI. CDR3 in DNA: TGTGCCAGCTCACCCCTAGCCAGGGGGTACACAGATACGCAGTATTTT. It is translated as CASSPLARGYTDTQYF.

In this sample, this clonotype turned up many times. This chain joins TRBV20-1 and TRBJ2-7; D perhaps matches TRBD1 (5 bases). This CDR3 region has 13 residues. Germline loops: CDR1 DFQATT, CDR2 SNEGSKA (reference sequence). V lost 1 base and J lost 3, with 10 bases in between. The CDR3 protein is CSARGRALYEQYF. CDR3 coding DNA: TGCAGTGCTAGAGGCAGGGCCCTCTACGAGCAGTACTTC.

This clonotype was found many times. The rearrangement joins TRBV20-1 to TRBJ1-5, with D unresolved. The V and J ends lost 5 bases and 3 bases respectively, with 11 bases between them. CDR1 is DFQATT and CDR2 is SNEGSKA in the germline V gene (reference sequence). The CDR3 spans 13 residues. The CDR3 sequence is CSAPGRINQPQHF. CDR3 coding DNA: TGCAGTGCTCCTGGACGGATCAATCAGCCCCAGCATTTT.

This CDR3 reads CSAGTGTGELFF. The CDR3 coding sequence is TGCAGCGCGGGGACAGGGACCGGGGAGCTGTTTTTT. The chain recombines TRBV29-1 with TRBJ2-2; 9 nucleotides line up with TRBD1. J lost 5 bases, V lost 7 bases, and 2 bases had no gene match. The V gene's germline CDR1 is SQVTM and CDR2 ANQGSEA. CDR3 length: 12 residues.

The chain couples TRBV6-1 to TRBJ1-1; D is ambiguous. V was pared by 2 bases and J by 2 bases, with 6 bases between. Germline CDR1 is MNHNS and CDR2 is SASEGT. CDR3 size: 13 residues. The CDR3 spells CASSETRNTEAFF. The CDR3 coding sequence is TGTGCCAGCAGTGAAACCAGAAACACTGAAGCTTTCTTT.

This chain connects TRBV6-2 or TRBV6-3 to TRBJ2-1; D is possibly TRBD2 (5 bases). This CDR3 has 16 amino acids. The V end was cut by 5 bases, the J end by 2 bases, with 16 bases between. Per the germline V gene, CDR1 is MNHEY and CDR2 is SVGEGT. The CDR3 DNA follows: TGTGCCAGCAGTGATCAACACCGGGGTACCTACAATGAGCAGTTCTTC. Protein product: CASSDQHRGTYNEQFF.

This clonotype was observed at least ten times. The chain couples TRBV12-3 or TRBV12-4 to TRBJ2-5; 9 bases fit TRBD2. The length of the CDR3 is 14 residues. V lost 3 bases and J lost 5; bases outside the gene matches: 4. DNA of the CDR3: TGTGCCAGCAGTTTTGCGGGAGGGCGTGAGACCCAGTACTTC. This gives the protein CASSFAGGRETQYF.

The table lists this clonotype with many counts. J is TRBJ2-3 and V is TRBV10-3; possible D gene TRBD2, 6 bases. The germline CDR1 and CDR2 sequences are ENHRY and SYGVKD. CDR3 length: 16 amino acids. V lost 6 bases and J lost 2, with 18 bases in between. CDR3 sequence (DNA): TGTGCCATCAGGAGGCTGCGGGATGTGACCACAGATACGCAGTATTTT. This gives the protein CAIRRLRDVTTDTQYF.

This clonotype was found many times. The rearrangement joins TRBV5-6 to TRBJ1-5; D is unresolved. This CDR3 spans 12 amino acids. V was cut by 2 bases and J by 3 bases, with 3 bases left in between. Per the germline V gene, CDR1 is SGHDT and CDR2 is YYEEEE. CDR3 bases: TGTGCCAGCAGCTTTTTCAATCAGCCCCAGCATTTT. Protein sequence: CASSFFNQPQHF.

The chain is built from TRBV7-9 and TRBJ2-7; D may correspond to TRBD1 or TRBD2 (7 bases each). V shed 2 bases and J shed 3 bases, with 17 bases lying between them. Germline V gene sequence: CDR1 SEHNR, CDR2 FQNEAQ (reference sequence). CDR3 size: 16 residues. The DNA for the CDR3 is TGTGCCAGCAGCTTATGGGGAGGGGGCAGGGACTACGAGCAGTACTTC. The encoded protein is CASSLWGGGRDYEQYF.

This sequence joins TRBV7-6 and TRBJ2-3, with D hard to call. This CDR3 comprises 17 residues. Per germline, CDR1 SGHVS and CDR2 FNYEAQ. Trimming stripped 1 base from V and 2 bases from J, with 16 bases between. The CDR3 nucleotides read TGTGCCAGCAGCTTAGAGGGCAGGTCGATTACCACAGATACGCAGTATTTT. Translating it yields CASSLEGRSITTDTQYF.

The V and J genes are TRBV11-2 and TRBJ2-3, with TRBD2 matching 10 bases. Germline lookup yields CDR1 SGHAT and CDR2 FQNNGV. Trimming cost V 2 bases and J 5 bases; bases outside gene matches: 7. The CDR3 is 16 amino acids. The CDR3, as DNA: TGTGCCAGCAGCTTACTAGCGGGAGCCCCGGGAGATACGCAGTATTTT. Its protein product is CASSLLAGAPGDTQYF.

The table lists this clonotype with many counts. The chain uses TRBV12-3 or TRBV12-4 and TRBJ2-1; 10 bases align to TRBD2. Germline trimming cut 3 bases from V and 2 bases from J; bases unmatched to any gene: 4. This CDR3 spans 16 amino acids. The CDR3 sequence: CASSFRLAGAYNEQFF. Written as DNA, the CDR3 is TGTGCCAGCAGTTTTCGGCTAGCGGGGGCCTACAATGAGCAGTTCTTC.

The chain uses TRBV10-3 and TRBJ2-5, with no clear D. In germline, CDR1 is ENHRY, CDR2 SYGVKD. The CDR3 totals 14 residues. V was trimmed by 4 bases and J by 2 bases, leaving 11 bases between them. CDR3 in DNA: TGTGCCATCAGTGCCCTACACGTGCAAGAGACCCAGTACTTC. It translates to CAISALHVQETQYF.

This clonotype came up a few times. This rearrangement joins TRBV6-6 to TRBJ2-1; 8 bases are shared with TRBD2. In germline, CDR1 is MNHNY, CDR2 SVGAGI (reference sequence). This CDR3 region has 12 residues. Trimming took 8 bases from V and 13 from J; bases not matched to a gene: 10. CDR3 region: CASYETAGEQFF. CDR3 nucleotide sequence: TGTGCCAGCTACGAAACAGCGGGAGAACAGTTCTTC.

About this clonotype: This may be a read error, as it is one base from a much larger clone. DNA of the CDR3: TGCGCCAGCAACTCCCGTCCTCCTGGTGATGGCTACACCTTC. Translated, it gives CASNSRPPGDGYTF. The chain uses TRBV5-1 and TRBJ1-2; D ambiguous. This CDR3 is 14 amino acids long. Germline CDR1 SGHRS, CDR2 YFSETQ. Trimming shortened V by 6 bases and J by 6 bases, and 18 bases separated the two germline ends.

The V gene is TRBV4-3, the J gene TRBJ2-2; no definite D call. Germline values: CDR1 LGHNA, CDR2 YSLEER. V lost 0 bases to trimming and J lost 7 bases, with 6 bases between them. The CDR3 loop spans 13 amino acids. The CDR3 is CASSQEGSGELFF. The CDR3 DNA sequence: TGCGCCAGCAGCCAAGAGGGCAGCGGGGAGCTGTTTTTT.

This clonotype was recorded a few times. CDR3 protein: CASSLGQGVYGYTF. CDR3 in DNA: TGCGCCAGCAGCTTGGGACAGGGGGTTTATGGCTACACCTTC. The chain couples TRBV5-1 to TRBJ1-2; 9 nucleotides match TRBD1. V lost 0 bases to trimming and J lost 5 bases; unmatched junction nucleotides: 2. CDR1 SGHRS and CDR2 YFSETQ come from the germline V gene. This CDR3 comprises 14 residues.

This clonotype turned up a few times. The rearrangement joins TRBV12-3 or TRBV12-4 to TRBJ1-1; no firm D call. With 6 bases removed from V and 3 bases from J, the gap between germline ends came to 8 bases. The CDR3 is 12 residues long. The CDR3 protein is CASSFGDTEAFF. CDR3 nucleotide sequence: TGTGCCAGCAGCTTTGGGGACACTGAAGCTTTCTTT.